The present entry profiles one T cell receptor (beta chain) with its context. Semi-nested PCR with Nested Universal Primer A followed constant-region reverse priming of full-length variable regions. TCRdb recomputed calls from the 5' RACE reads with MiXCR, one row per CDR3 protein. Of approximately 60,000 distinct CDR3 sequences listed, less than 25% are singletons. Tregs were sorted as CD4+CD25+CD127-/low cells. This clonotype was sampled from a female donor with breast cancer. The sequenced material came from tumor-infiltrating Tregs sorted from the breast tumor.

The CDR3 coding sequence is TGCAGTGCTAGAGGGGGGGCTACAGGGATCGTTAGCACTGAAGCTTTCTTT. Its translation is CSARGGATGIVSTEAFF. The chain has TRBV20-1 and TRBJ1-1, with a tentative D call TRBD1 (6 bases). V lost 1 base and J 4 bases, leaving 22 bases between the germline ends. The CDR3 sequence is 17 residues long. Looked up from germline, CDR1 is DFQATT and CDR2 is SNEGSKA (reference sequence).